This T cell receptor beta chain originates from a study of identifying expanded T cells in peripheral blood. Profiling relied on immunoSEQ multiplex PCR, and the TCRdb table lists in-frame clones only, not all of them. The data show 100,000 to 150,000 clones, around 88% seen once. After removal of 3 bases from V and 5 bases from J, the junction contained 10 bases not matched to a gene. This CDR3 contains 16 residues. Germline CDR1 MDHEN, CDR2 SYDVKM. In its sample, this clone was seen once. Collection occurred without any documented infections or immune events in donors. The rearrangement joins TRBV28 to TRBJ2-1; 7 bases are a match to TRBD2. This clonotype originated in a person aged 18 to 70 in good health. Sequencing was carried out using blood. The CDR3 bases are TGTGCCAGCAGTTTTGCGAGTCTAGCGGCACACAATGAGCAGTTCTTC. Translation: CASSFASLAAHNEQFF.